This entry concerns a single T cell receptor (beta chain). No cognate antigen has been identified for it. No base quality information exists; no much larger clone differs at one position. The entry originates in a study of OX40 agonist ivuxolimab in advanced cancers. In the study overall: Ivuxolimab, which targeted the costimulatory receptor OX40 (CD134), was an agonistic, fully human IgG2 monoclonal antibody. Intravenous ivuxolimab was administered to patients every 2 weeks at six dose levels: 0.01, 0.1, 0.3, 1.5, 3 and 10 mg/kg. Of the approximately 50 dose-escalation patients, hepatocellular carcinoma was present in around 20, melanoma in approximately 15, renal cell carcinoma in 9 and head and neck cancer in 9. In the dose-escalation cohort, 82.7% of patients were male, and the mean age was around 60 years, with a range of about 23 to 90. Prior anti-PD-1, anti-PD-L1 or anti-CTLA-4 therapy was permitted, and checkpoint inhibitors had been received by approximately 39% of dose-escalation patients. Partial responses occurred in three dose-escalation patients, of whom one had hepatocellular carcinoma and two had cutaneous melanoma. Peripheral TCRbeta sequencing aimed to test whether ivuxolimab altered TCR sequence diversity and caused clonal T-cell expansion. The paper covers the monotherapy dose-escalation part of the phase I ivuxolimab trial, which included N ≈ 54 patients.

Overall study outcomes, separate from this receptor: Which antigens the clonally expanded peripheral T cells were specific for was not determined. In partial responders in the 0.1-3.0 mg/kg groups, normalized peripheral clonal expansion was found to be among the lowest, especially among CD8+ T cells. Low levels of normalized T-cell clonal expansion were also seen in some nonresponding patients. Clonal expansion of both CD4+ and CD8+ blood T cells was observed from baseline to week 6 at doses 0.1 to 3.0 mg/kg. After ivuxolimab, CD8+ T cells had more expanded clones than CD4+ T cells on average.

The germline V gene gives CDR1 as MNHEY and CDR2 as SVGAGI. From its cysteine to its phenylalanine, the CDR3 spans 14 amino acids. The sequence is cut down to CDR3 DNA, 42 bases in frame from base 1. After removal of 5 bases from V and 4 bases from J, the junction retains 5 bases not matched to a gene. Genomic DNA was isolated from the sorted cells so that the TCRbeta CDR3 region could be sequenced. TCRbeta CDR3 regions were sequenced using the immunoSEQ Assay. This immuneACCESS table, as held by TCRdb, lists in-frame sequences with V and J called but not all clones. Of the missing ones, under half trace to an unresolved V gene in checked studies; the others have no known cause. A total of 50,000 to 85,000 clones appear in this sample, roughly 85% of them only once. Approximately 4.3% of the sample is held by the ten biggest clonotypes. The trial excluded patients who had a history of autoimmune disease or were on systemic immunosuppression. Peripheral blood for TCR sequencing was collected from all dose cohorts at baseline, on cycle 4 day 1, and on cycle 7 day 1. The samples were taken from a phase I, first-in-human, multicenter, open-label dose-escalation trial of ivuxolimab. Adults with locally advanced or metastatic head and neck squamous cell, hepatocellular, melanoma or renal cell carcinoma were enrolled in the trial. CD4+ and CD8+ T cells were sorted separately from peripheral blood before TCR sequencing.

Recombination linked TRBV6-5 to TRBJ2-7, and 10 junctional nucleotides match TRBD1. The TCR was taken from an adult with an advanced solid tumor such as melanoma, head and neck, liver or kidney cancer. Sequencing was performed on CD4+ or CD8+ T cells sorted from blood, taken in a trial of the OX40 agonist ivuxolimab. The nucleotides are TGTGCCAGCAGTCGGGACAGGGGTGGGTACGAGCAGTACTTC. Its amino acids are CASSRDRGGYEQYF.